This TCR beta chain originates from a study of cytomegalovirus exposure and HLA in healthy donors. As for the study in general: A previous analysis identified fewer than 130 million unique TCR beta sequences derived from 180 million or so T cells.

Whole-study results and caveats: The authors confirmed in vitro that a few CMV-associated chains were specific for CMV antigens. Indistinguishable V segments such as TRBV6-2 and TRBV6-3 were excluded.

The length of the CDR3 is 12 residues. V was shortened by 6 bases and J by 6 bases, with 13 bases between the two germline ends. Germline CDR1 is SGHRS and CDR2 is YFSETQ. Researchers ran the PCR with 60 Vbeta and 13 Jbeta primers. This table comes from immunoSEQ multiplex PCR, and its TCRdb copy is limited to in-frame clones, with some not included. The sample yields some 130,000 clones, around 80% seen once. Comments on this clone: The antigen remains unidentified.

Sequencing was carried out using PBMCs. The V gene is TRBV5-1, the J gene TRBJ2-7; D possibly corresponds to TRBD1 (6 bases). This sequence originates from a female donor in good health and CMV-seronegative. The CDR3 is CASNPGAGEQYF. The DNA of the CDR3 is TGCGCCAGCAATCCAGGGGCTGGCGAGCAGTACTTC.